Below, one T cell receptor (beta chain) is given with its context. Its specificity is unknown. The CDR3 sequence is 14 residues long. The germline V gene has CDR1 SGHTA and CDR2 FQGTGA. V was pared by 5 bases and J by 8 bases, with 13 bases between. Second-dose timings of about 4 or about 12 weeks were pooled. The record originates from a study of T cell responses to AZD1222 COVID-19 vaccine. Findings of the study overall: Variant regions that are unmutated are reportedly the target of nearly half of spike-specific TCRs.

Method: immunoSEQ multiplex PCR; TCRdb's copy keeps in-frame clones and lacks some. The table includes about 25,000 clones, 70% to 90% detected once. V usage is TRBV7-3 and J usage is TRBJ1-6, with D unclear. This specimen was peripheral blood, taken 28 days after the second AZD1222 dose. The TCR was taken from an adult who received the AZD1222 COVID-19 vaccine. The chain's CDR3 is CASSLGGEHSPLHF. CDR3 coding DNA: TGTGCCAGCAGCCTAGGAGGCGAGCATTCACCCCTCCACTTT.